This T cell receptor beta chain was identified during a study of blood T cells in healthy people across ages. Study overall: The template switching approach captured approximately one barcoded beta molecule for every two T cells.

Sample-barcoded 5' priming and a J-beta primer mix drove a second PCR of 7 to 11 cycles. Researchers report that each sample yielded at least 3 million CDR3-containing paired-end reads. MiXCR was run by TCRdb on the 5' RACE reads, yielding one entry per CDR3 protein. Of some 690,000 distinct CDR3 sequences in the sample, about 20% are singletons; the top ten hold about 22%. Only a few counts were recorded for this clonotype. Sample donors were healthy Caucasian individuals that came from Russia, aged roughly 6 to 95. The sequenced sample was blood. The receptor's source is a man in his sixties or seventies in good health.

The CDR3 coding sequence is TGTGCCAGCAGCTTAGAACTAGCGAGGGATACGCAGTATTTT. Residues: CASSLELARDTQYF. This sequence joins TRBV7-2 and TRBJ2-3; 7 nucleotides align to TRBD2. The CDR3 sequence is 14 residues long. Germline trimming cut 1 base from V and 6 bases from J; bases unmatched to any gene: 4. Per germline, CDR1 SGHTA and CDR2 FQGNSA.